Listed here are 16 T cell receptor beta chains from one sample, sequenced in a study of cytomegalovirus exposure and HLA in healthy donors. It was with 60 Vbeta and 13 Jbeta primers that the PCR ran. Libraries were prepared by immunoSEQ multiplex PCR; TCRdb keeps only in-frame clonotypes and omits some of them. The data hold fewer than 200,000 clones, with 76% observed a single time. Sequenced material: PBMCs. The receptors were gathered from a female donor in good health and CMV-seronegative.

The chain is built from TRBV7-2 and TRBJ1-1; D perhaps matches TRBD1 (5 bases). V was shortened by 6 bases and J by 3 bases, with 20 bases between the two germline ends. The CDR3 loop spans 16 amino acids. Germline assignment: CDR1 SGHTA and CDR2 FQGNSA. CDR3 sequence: CASRLNGDLGHTEAFF. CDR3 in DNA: TGTGCCAGCAGGCTAAATGGGGATCTGGGGCACACTGAAGCTTTCTTT.

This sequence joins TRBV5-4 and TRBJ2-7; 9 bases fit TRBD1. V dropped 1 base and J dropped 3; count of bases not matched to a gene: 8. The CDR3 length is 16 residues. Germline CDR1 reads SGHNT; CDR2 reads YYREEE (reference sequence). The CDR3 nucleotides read TGTGCCAGCAGCTTGTCCGGGACAGGGAGAGACTACGAGCAGTACTTC. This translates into CASSLSGTGRDYEQYF.

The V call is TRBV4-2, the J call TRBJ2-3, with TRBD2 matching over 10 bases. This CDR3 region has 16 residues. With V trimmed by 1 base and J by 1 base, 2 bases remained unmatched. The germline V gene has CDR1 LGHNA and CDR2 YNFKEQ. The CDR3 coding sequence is TGTGCCAGCAGCCAAGCAACTAGCGGGGGCACAGATACGCAGTATTTT. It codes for CASSQATSGGTDTQYF.

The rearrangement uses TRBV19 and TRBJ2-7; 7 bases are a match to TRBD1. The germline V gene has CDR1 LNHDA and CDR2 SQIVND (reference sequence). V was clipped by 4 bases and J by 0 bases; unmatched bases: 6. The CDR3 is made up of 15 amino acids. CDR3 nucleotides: TGTGCCAGTAGTACCTCGGGACAGTACTCCTACGAGCAGTACTTC. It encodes CASSTSGQYSYEQYF.

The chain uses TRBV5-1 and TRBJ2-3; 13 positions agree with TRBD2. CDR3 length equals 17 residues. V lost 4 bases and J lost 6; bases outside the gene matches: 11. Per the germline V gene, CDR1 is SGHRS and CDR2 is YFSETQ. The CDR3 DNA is TGCGCCAGCAGCCCCGATCCGGGACTAGCGGGGCTGGATACGCAGTATTTT. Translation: CASSPDPGLAGLDTQYF.

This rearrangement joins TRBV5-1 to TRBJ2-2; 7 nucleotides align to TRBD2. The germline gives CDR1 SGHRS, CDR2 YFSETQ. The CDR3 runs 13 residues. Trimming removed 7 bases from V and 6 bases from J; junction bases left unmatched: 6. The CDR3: CASAAGESGELFF. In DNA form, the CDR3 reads TGCGCCAGCGCGGCGGGGGAGTCCGGGGAGCTGTTTTTT.

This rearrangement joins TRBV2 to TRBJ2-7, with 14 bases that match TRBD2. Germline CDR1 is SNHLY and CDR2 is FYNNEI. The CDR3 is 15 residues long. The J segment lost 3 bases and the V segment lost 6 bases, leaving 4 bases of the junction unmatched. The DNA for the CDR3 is TGTGCCAGCAGGGCCGGGACTAGCGGGAGCTACGAGCAGTACTTC. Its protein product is CASRAGTSGSYEQYF.

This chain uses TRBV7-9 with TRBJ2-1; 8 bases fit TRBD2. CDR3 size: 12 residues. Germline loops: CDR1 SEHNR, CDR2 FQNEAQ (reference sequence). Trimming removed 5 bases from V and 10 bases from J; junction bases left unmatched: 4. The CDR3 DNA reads TGTGCCAGCAGCACTACTAGCGGAGAGCAGTTCTTC. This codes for CASSTTSGEQFF.

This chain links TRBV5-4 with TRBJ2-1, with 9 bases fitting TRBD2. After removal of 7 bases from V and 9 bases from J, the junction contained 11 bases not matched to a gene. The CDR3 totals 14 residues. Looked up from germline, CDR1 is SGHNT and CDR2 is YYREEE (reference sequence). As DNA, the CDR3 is TGTGCCAGCGGGCAAGGGGCGGGAGGGGGTGAGCAGTTCTTC. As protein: CASGQGAGGGEQFF.

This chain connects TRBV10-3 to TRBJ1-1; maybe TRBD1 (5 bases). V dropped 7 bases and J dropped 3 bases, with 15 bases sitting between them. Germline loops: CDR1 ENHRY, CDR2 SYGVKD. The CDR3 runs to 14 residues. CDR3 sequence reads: CAITLDRRDTEAFF. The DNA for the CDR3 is TGTGCCATCACCCTAGACAGACGGGACACTGAAGCTTTCTTT.

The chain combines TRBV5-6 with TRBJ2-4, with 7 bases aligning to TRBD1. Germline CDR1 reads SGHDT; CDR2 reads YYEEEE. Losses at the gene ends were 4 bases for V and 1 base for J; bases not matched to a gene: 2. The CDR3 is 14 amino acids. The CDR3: CASSLQGAKNIQYF. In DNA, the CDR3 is TGTGCCAGCAGCCTACAGGGGGCCAAAAACATTCAGTACTTC.

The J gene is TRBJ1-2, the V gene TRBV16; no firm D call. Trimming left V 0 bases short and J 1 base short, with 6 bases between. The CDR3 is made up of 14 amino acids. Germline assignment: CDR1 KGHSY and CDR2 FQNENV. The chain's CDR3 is CASSQSGFNYGYTF. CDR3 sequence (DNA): TGTGCCAGCAGCCAATCCGGGTTTAACTATGGCTACACCTTC.

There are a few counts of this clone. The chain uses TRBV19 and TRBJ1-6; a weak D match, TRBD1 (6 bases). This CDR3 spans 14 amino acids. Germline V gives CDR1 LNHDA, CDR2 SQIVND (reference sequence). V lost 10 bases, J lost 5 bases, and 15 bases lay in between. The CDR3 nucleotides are TGTGCCACAACCGCCGGGGACAATAATTCACCCCTCCACTTT. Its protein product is CATTAGDNNSPLHF.

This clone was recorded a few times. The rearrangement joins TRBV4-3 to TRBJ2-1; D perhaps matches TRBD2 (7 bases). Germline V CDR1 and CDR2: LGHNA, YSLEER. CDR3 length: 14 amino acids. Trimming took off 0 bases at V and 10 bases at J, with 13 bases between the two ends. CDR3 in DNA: TGCGCCAGCAGCCAAGAACCGGGGGGCGGCGAGCAGTTCTTC. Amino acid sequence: CASSQEPGGGEQFF.

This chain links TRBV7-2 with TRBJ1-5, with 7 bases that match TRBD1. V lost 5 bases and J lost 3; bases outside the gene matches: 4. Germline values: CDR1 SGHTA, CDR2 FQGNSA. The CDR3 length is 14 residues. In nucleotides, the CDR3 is TGTGCCAGCAGCATACAGGGGTACAATCAGCCCCAGCATTTT. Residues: CASSIQGYNQPQHF. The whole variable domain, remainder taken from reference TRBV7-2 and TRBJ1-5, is GAGVSQSPSNKVTEKGKDVELRCDPISGHTALYWYRQSLGQGLEFLIYFQGNSAPDKSGLPSDRFSAERTGGSVSTLTIQRTQQEDSAVYLCASSIQGYNQPQHFGDGTRLSIL.

The CDR3 nucleotides are TGCGCCAGCAGCATATCACCGGGACAGGGGACAAAAAGGGGTGAAAAACTGTTTTTT. Translating it yields CASSISPGQGTKRGEKLFF. This rearrangement joins TRBV5-1 to TRBJ1-4; 10 bases are shared with TRBD1. Looked up from germline, CDR1 is SGHRS and CDR2 is YFSETQ. This CDR3 comprises 19 residues. V shed 4 bases, J shed 7 bases, and the junction held 19 bases outside the gene matches.